The 4 T cell receptor beta chains below were found in one sample sequenced in a study of cytomegalovirus exposure and HLA in healthy donors. Here immunoSEQ multiplex PCR was the method, and the copy in TCRdb shows in-frame clones only, minus some. The sample yields about 150,000 clones, about 89% seen once. The material sequenced was PBMCs. These receptors were collected from a man aged 18 to 30 in good health and CMV-seronegative.

CDR3 nucleotides: TGTGCCAGCAGCAACCTACTAGCGGGGATAGGCACCGGGGAGCTGTTTTTT. Translation: CASSNLLAGIGTGELFF. The chain combines TRBV5-6 with TRBJ2-2; the match to TRBD2 covers 10 bases. CDR3 length equals 17 residues. Losses at the gene ends were 4 bases for V and 4 bases for J; bases not matched to a gene: 10. Germline V lookup: CDR1 SGHDT, CDR2 YYEEEE.

The J gene is TRBJ1-3, the V gene TRBV6-5; D gene uncertain. V was cut by 2 bases and J by 0 bases, with 5 bases left in between. Germline CDR1 reads MNHEY; CDR2 reads SVGAGI. The CDR3 loop spans 14 amino acids. In nucleotides, the CDR3 is TGTGCCAGCAGTTACCGGGGCTCTGGAAACACCATATATTTT. Protein sequence: CASSYRGSGNTIYF.

The chain has TRBV2 and TRBJ2-1; 10 bases line up with TRBD2. This CDR3 comprises 14 residues. CDR1 SNHLY and CDR2 FYNNEI come from the germline V gene. Trimming cost V 7 bases and J 2 bases; bases outside gene matches: 2. The chain's CDR3 is CASKSGGAYNEQFF. The CDR3 DNA reads TGTGCCAGCAAAAGCGGGGGGGCCTACAATGAGCAGTTCTTC.

There are a few counts of this clone. The V and J genes are TRBV9 and TRBJ1-2; D might be TRBD1 (5 bases). V dropped 10 bases and J dropped 6 bases, with 13 bases sitting between them. CDR3 size: 11 residues. The V gene's germline CDR1 is SGDLS and CDR2 YYNGEE. The CDR3 here is CASPPGNGYTF. The CDR3 nucleotides are TGTGCCTCCCCTCCAGGGAATGGCTACACCTTC.